One sample yielded the 20 T cell receptor beta chains listed below, sequenced in a study of cytomegalovirus exposure and HLA in healthy donors. PCR employed 60 Vbeta and 13 Jbeta primers. Method: immunoSEQ multiplex PCR; TCRdb's copy keeps in-frame clones and lacks some. The sample consists of around 200,000 clones, around 83% of them appearing once. Source material: PBMCs. All receptors derive from a girl aged 2 to 9 in good health and CMV-seropositive.

The V and J genes are TRBV2 and TRBJ1-1, with TRBD1 matching 7 bases. CDR3 length: 15 amino acids. J lost 5 bases, V lost 5 bases, and 11 bases had no gene match. The germline gives CDR1 SNHLY, CDR2 FYNNEI. CDR3 nucleotide sequence: TGTGCCAGCAGTCCACAGGGGTTGAGGAAAACTGAAGCTTTCTTT. Its protein is CASSPQGLRKTEAFF.

A single count supports this clone. The genes are TRBV2 and TRBJ2-1, with 10 positions matching TRBD2. The CDR3 is 16 amino acids. Germline values: CDR1 SNHLY, CDR2 FYNNEI. Germline trimming cut 9 bases from V and 0 bases from J; bases unmatched to any gene: 8. The chain's CDR3 is CARGKLAGSSYNEQFF. The CDR3 DNA reads as TGTGCCAGGGGCAAACTAGCGGGGAGCTCCTACAATGAGCAGTTCTTC.

This clone was observed a single time. The chain has TRBV7-2 and TRBJ2-2; 9 bases align to TRBD2. Trimming took 5 bases from V and 5 from J; bases not matched to a gene: 9. CDR1 SGHTA and CDR2 FQGNSA come from the germline V gene. The CDR3 is 16 amino acids. The chain's CDR3 is CASSLLAGKGTGELFF. The CDR3 coding sequence is TGTGCCAGCAGCCTCCTAGCGGGAAAAGGGACCGGGGAGCTGTTTTTT.

The genes are TRBV7-3 and TRBJ2-3; TRBD1 is a possible D gene (6 bases). The CDR3 has 14 amino acids. Trimming removed 4 bases at V and 5 bases at J, with 13 bases between. CDR1 is SGHTA and CDR2 is FQGTGA in the germline V gene. The CDR3 sequence: CASSSQPGQDTQYF. For the CDR3, the DNA is TGTGCCAGCAGCTCCCAGCCGGGACAAGATACGCAGTATTTT.

The chain has TRBV18 and TRBJ2-7; a possible D gene is TRBD1 (6 bases). This CDR3 has 12 residues. Germline V gives CDR1 KGHSH, CDR2 LQKENI. Trimming removed 6 bases from V and 6 bases from J, with 12 bases in between. CDR3 DNA: TGTGCCAGCTCTAGGGACAAGTGCGAGCAGTACTTC. It encodes CASSRDKCEQYF.

This chain links TRBV19 with TRBJ1-3; D may be TRBD1 (5 bases). The CDR3 is 15 amino acids. The germline V gene encodes CDR1 LNHDA and CDR2 SQIVND (reference sequence). CDR3 in DNA: TGTGCAAAACAGGTCGGGGGATACTCTGGAAACACCATATATTTT. Protein product: CAKQVGGYSGNTIYF.

V usage is TRBV28 and J usage is TRBJ1-2; 8 nucleotides agree with TRBD1. Germline-derived CDR1 and CDR2 are MDHEN and SYDVKM. V lost 3 bases to trimming and J lost 4 bases; unmatched junction nucleotides: 7. The CDR3 is 15 residues long. CDR3 residues: CASSFDGTGLYGYTF. In nucleotides, the CDR3 is TGTGCCAGCAGTTTTGACGGGACAGGCCTCTATGGCTACACCTTC.

This chain links TRBV19 with TRBJ2-7; TRBD2 aligns across 11 bases. The CDR3 runs to 14 residues. Germline values: CDR1 LNHDA, CDR2 SQIVND (reference sequence). V shed 5 bases, J shed 6 bases, and the junction held 6 bases outside the gene matches. CDR3 sequence (DNA): TGTGCCAGTAGTCCCCGACTAGCGGGAACCGAGCAGTACTTC. It is translated as CASSPRLAGTEQYF.

This sequence joins TRBV2 and TRBJ2-7, with a possible D match to TRBD1 (5 bases). Trimming pared 1 base from V and 3 bases from J, leaving 10 bases between. The CDR3 is 14 residues long. The germline CDR1 and CDR2 sequences are SNHLY and FYNNEI. CDR3 region: CASSEGPGFYEQYF. As DNA, the CDR3 is TGTGCCAGCAGTGAAGGGCCAGGGTTCTACGAGCAGTACTTC.

This clone was recorded once. V gene TRBV25-1 combines with J gene TRBJ2-5, with 9 bases lining up with TRBD1. The J call is in doubt because the DNA end fits TRBJ2-7 better. CDR3 length: 17 residues. Germline CDR1 and CDR2: MGHDK and SYGVNS. CDR3 amino acids: CASSGGKPGTGNYEQYF. The CDR3 DNA follows: TGTGCCAGCAGTGGGGGAAAACCCGGGACAGGGAACTACGAGCAGTACTTC.

On this clone: One junction end does not reproduce the germline sequence, and a read error may be involved. V is TRBV4-1 and J is TRBJ1-2; 11 bases match TRBD1. The length of the CDR3 is 16 residues. From germline, CDR1 is MGHRA and CDR2 YSYEKL. CDR3 bases: TGCGTCAGCACCTACCTAGGACAGGGGGCGAACTATGGCTACCCCTTC. This sequence encodes CVSTYLGQGANYGYPF.

V and J are TRBV7-2 and TRBJ2-3; 10 bases are shared with TRBD2. Per the germline V gene, CDR1 is SGHTA and CDR2 is FQGNSA. The CDR3 length is 16 residues. Germline trimming cut 1 base from V and 1 base from J; bases unmatched to any gene: 2. The CDR3 loop reads CASSLVAGGRTDTQYF. CDR3 nucleotide sequence: TGTGCCAGCAGCTTAGTAGCGGGAGGACGCACAGATACGCAGTATTTT.

This chain links TRBV4-1 with TRBJ2-3, with TRBD2 matching over 8 bases. The ends lost 1 base at V and 5 bases at J; junction bases unmatched: 11. The CDR3 totals 17 residues. Germline CDR1 reads MGHRA; CDR2 reads YSYEKL. The CDR3 sequence is CASSQVAGRGVGDTQYF. CDR3 in DNA: TGCGCCAGCAGCCAAGTGGCCGGGCGGGGGGTGGGAGATACGCAGTATTTT.

The genes are TRBV5-4 and TRBJ1-1, with D unclear. The CDR3 sequence is 16 residues long. Trimming pared 0 bases from V and 3 bases from J, leaving 15 bases between. Germline lookup yields CDR1 SGHNT and CDR2 YYREEE (reference sequence). CDR3 region: CASSLGYGVDYTEAFF. CDR3 bases: TGTGCCAGCAGCTTGGGGTACGGGGTTGATTACACTGAAGCTTTCTTT. The full variable domain, completed using reference TRBV5-4 and TRBJ1-1, is ETGVTQSPTHLIKTRGQQVTLRCSSQSGHNTVSWYQQALGQGPQFIFQYYREEENGRGNFPPRFSGLQFPNYSSELNVNALELDDSALYLCASSLGYGVDYTEAFFGQGTRLTVV.

This chain uses TRBV4-2 with TRBJ2-7; 8 bases are shared with TRBD2. V shed 0 bases and J 6 bases; nucleotides not matched to a gene: 7. This CDR3 spans 15 amino acids. Per germline, CDR1 LGHNA and CDR2 YNFKEQ. The CDR3 sequence is CASSQEGTSRTEQYF. The CDR3 DNA reads as TGTGCCAGCAGCCAAGAAGGGACTAGTCGAACCGAGCAGTACTTC.

CDR3: CASGLGGYQPQHF. The CDR3 nucleotides are TGTGCCAGTGGTTTGGGGGGATATCAGCCCCAGCATTTT. The chain joins TRBV19 to TRBJ1-5; D may be TRBD1 (5 bases). CDR3 length equals 13 residues. V was pared by 8 bases and J by 5 bases, with 13 bases between. CDR1 is LNHDA and CDR2 is SQIVND in the germline V gene (reference sequence).

The chain carries TRBV7-3 and TRBJ2-3; no firm D call. The germline V gene has CDR1 SGHTA and CDR2 FQGTGA. CDR3 length equals 15 residues. V lost 1 base and J 0 bases, leaving 8 bases between the germline ends. The CDR3: CASSLIPTSTDTQYF. The CDR3 region has the DNA TGTGCCAGCAGCTTAATCCCCACTAGCACAGATACGCAGTATTTT.

V gene TRBV5-4 combines with J gene TRBJ1-4, with TRBD1 matching over 8 bases. CDR1 is SGHNT, CDR2 YYREEE, per germline (reference sequence). The V and J ends lost 2 bases and 4 bases, in that order; junction bases with no gene match: 4. This CDR3 spans 15 amino acids. CDR3 in amino acids: CASSLKGQDNEKLFF. The CDR3 DNA follows: TGTGCCAGCAGCTTAAAGGGACAGGATAATGAAAAACTGTTTTTT.

This chain uses TRBV19 with TRBJ1-2, with 11 nucleotides matching TRBD1. Germline V CDR1 and CDR2: LNHDA, SQIVND (reference sequence). Trimming at V came to 6 bases and at J to 4 bases, leaving 4 bases not matched to a gene. This CDR3 is 14 amino acids long. For the CDR3, the DNA is TGTGCCAGTAGGGGACAGGGGGTGGGCTATGGCTACACCTTC. This codes for CASRGQGVGYGYTF. Full variable domain (rest looked up from reference TRBV19 and TRBJ1-2): DGGITQSPKYLFRKEGQNVTLSCEQNLNHDAMYWYRQDPGQGLRLIYYSQIVNDFQKGDIAEGYSVSREKKESFPLTVTSAQKNPTAFYLCASRGQGVGYGYTFGSGTRLTVV.

J is TRBJ2-5 and V is TRBV27; 8 positions agree with TRBD1. Germline V CDR1 and CDR2: MNHEY, SMNVEV (reference sequence). The trim removed 5 bases at V and 1 base at J, leaving 9 bases unmatched. The CDR3 sequence is 16 residues long. The CDR3 here is CASSNRGVGAQETQYF. CDR3 DNA: TGTGCCAGCAGTAACAGGGGGGTGGGGGCCCAAGAGACCCAGTACTTC.